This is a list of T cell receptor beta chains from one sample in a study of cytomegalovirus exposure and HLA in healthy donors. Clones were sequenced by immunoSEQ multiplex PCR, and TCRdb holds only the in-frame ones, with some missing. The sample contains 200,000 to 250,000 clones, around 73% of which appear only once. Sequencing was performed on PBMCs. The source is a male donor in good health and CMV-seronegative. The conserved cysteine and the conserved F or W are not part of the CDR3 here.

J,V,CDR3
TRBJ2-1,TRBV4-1,ASSQAGTLKNNEQF
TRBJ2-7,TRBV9,ASSGGGLPTIYEQY
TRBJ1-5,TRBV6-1,ASRISRDQPQH
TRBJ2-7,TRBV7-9,ASSLPDSYEQY
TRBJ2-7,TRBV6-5,ASSYRRLGGSYEQY
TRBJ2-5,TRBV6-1,ASSLTSVRETQY
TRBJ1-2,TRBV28,ASSFSTGGGYGYT
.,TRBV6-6,ASTLRQSLDEQY
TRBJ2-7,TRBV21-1,ASSKNVLGRSPSYEQY
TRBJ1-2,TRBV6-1,ASPRTVRAGYT
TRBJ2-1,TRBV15,ATSAGIQNDNEQF
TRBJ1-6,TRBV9,ASSVGQGGSPLH
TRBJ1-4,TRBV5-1,ASSLGQGNEKLF
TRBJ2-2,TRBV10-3,AISGDRGNTGELF
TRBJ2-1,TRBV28,ASSPPRPGRPDNEQF
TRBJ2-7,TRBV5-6,ASSLGSAPRSEQY
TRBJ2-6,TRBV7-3,ASSSTDSGANVLT
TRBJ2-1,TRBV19,ASSITPGLAGGEQF
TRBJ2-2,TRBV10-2,ASSDTLAGATGELF
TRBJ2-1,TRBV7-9,ASSFGTSGRAGEQF
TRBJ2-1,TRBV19,ASSRGQETYNEQF
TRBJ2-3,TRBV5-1,ASRRTSGSTTDTQY
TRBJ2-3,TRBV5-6,ASSASRLADTDTQY
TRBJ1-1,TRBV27,ASSRTGAASRGEAF
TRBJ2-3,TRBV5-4,ASSSGQLTDTQY
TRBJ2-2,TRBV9,ASRARLTGELF
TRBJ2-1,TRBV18,ASSPSLDRGHGEQF
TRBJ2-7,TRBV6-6,ASSRDFYEQY
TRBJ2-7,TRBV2,ASSEVGAVASRAYEQY
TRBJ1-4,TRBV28,ASRSGTANEKLF
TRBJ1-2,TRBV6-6,ASSYSGESYT
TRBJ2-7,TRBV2,ASSDRVTSYEQY
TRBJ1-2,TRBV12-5,ASGLENQYHYGYT
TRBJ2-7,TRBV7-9,ASSLGVPTSGRLYEQY
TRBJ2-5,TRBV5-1,ASSLVFEETQY
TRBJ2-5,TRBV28,ASSFRPVIPEGGTQY
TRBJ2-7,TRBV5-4,ASSPGLADPYEQY
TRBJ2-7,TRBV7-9,ASSLQGSAYSYEQY
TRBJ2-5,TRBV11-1,ASSRDSQETQY
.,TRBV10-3,AISGLASTYEQY
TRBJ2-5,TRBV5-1,ASSLGRTGSQETQY
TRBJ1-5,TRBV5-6,ASSLQGPYSNQPQH
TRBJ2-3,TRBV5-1,ASSATSGSSTDTQY
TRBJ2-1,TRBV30,AWNPGLAGGYNEQF
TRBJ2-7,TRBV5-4,ASSSGHLSEEQY
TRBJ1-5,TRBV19,ASSMATGRGNQPQH
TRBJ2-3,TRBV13,ASSSWDWTNTDTQY
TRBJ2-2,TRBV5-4,ASSLEQGRTGELF
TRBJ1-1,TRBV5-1,ASSVGQGMNTEAF
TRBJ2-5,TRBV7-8,ASSYLAGVGETQY
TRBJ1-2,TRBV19,ATRQGTGYGYT
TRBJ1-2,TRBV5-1,ASSPEGDGYT
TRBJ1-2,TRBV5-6,ASSGDRVHGYT
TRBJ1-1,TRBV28,ASRRRQGAEAF
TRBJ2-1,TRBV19,ASSIGGSPNEQF
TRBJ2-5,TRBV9,ASSVENGRAGETQY
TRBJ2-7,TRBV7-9,ASSFVAALSEQY